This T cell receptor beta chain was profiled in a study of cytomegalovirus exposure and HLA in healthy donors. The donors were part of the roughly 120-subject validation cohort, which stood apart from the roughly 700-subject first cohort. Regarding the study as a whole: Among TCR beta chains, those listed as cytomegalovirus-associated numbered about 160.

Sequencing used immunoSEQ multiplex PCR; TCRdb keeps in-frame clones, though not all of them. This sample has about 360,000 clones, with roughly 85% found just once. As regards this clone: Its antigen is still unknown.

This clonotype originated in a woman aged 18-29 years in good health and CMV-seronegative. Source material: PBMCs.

In nucleotides, the CDR3 is TGTGCCAGCAATCCGTCGTGGGAGAGAGTGGACGAGCAGTACTTC. This sequence encodes CASNPSWERVDEQYF. The genes are TRBV2 and TRBJ2-7; D is possibly TRBD2 (5 bases). V dropped 7 bases and J dropped 5 bases, with 21 bases sitting between them. The CDR3 sequence is 15 residues long. The V gene's germline CDR1 is SNHLY and CDR2 FYNNEI.